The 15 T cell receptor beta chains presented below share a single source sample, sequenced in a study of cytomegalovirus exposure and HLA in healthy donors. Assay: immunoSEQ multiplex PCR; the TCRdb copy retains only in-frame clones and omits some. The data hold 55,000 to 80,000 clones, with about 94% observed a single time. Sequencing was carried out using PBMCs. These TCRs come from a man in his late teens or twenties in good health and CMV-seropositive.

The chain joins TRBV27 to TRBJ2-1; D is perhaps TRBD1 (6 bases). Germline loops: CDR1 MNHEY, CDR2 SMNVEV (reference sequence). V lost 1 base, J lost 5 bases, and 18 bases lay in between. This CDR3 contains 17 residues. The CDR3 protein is CASSLWVGGVKHNEQFF. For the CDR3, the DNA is TGTGCCAGCAGTTTATGGGTAGGGGGAGTCAAACACAATGAGCAGTTCTTC.

The CDR3: CASSGAFMETQYF. DNA of the CDR3: TGTGCCAGCAGCGGTGCGTTTATGGAGACCCAGTACTTC. V usage is TRBV9 and J usage is TRBJ2-5; D is uncertain. Germline V CDR1 and CDR2: SGDLS, YYNGEE. The V and J ends lost 3 bases and 5 bases respectively, with 11 bases between them. The CDR3 has 13 residues.

CDR3 DNA: TGTGCCAGCTCACGGAGGACAGGGGAGAACCAAGAGACCCAGTACTTC. It yields the protein CASSRRTGENQETQYF. The rearrangement links TRBV18 to TRBJ2-5; 9 bases align to TRBD1. V lost 4 bases to trimming and J lost 0 bases; unmatched junction nucleotides: 6. The CDR3 is 16 residues long. Germline lookup yields CDR1 KGHSH and CDR2 LQKENI.

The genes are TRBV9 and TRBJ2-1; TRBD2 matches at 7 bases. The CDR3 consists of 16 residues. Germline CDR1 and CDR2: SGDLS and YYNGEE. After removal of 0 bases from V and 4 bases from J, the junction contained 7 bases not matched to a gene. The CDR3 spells CASSVVGGSRYNEQFF. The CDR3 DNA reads TGTGCCAGCAGCGTAGTCGGCGGGAGCCGTTACAATGAGCAGTTCTTC. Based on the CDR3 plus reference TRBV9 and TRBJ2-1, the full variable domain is DSGVTQTPKHLITATGQRVTLRCSPRSGDLSVYWYQQSLDQGLQFLIQYYNGEERAKGNILERFSAQQFPDLHSELNLSSLELGDSALYFCASSVVGGSRYNEQFFGPGTRLTVL.

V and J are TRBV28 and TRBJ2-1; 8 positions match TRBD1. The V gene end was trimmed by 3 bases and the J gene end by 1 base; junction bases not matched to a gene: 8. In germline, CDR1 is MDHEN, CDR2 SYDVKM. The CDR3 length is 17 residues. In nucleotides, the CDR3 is TGTGCCAGCAGTTTCCCTACAGACAGGGGATCCTACAATGAGCAGTTCTTC. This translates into CASSFPTDRGSYNEQFF.

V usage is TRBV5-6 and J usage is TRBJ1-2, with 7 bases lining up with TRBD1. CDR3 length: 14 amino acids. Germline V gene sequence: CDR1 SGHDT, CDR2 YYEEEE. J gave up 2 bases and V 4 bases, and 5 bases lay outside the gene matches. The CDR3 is CASSPGQQNYGYTF. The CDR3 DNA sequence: TGTGCCAGCAGCCCGGGACAGCAGAACTATGGCTACACCTTC.

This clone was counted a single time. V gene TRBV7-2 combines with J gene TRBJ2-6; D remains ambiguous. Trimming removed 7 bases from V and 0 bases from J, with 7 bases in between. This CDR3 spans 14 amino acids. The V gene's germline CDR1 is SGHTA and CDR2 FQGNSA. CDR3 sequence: CASNQVSGANVLTF. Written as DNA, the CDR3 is TGTGCCAGCAACCAGGTCTCTGGGGCCAACGTCCTGACTTTC. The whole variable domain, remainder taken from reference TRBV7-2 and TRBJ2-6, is GAGVSQSPSNKVTEKGKDVELRCDPISGHTALYWYRQSLGQGLEFLIYFQGNSAPDKSGLPSDRFSAERTGGSVSTLTIQRTQQEDSAVYLCASNQVSGANVLTFGAGSRLTVL.

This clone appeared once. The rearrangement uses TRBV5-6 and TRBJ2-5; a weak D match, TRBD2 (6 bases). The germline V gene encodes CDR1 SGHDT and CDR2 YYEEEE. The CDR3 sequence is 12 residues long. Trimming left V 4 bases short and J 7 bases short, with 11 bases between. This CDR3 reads CASSPEGGTQYF. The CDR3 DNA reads TGTGCCAGCAGCCCCGAGGGAGGGACCCAGTACTTC. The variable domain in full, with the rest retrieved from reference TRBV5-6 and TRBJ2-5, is DAGVTQSPTHLIKTRGQQVTLRCSPKSGHDTVSWYQQALGQGPQFIFQYYEEEERQRGNFPDRFSGHQFPNYSSELNVNALLLGDSALYLCASSPEGGTQYFGPGTRLLVL.

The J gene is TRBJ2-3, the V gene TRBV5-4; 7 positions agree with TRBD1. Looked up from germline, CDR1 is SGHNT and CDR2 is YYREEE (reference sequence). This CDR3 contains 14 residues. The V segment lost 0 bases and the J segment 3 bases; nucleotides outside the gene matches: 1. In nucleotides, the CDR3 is TGTGCCAGCAGCTTGGGGGACAGAACAGATACGCAGTATTTT. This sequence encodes CASSLGDRTDTQYF.

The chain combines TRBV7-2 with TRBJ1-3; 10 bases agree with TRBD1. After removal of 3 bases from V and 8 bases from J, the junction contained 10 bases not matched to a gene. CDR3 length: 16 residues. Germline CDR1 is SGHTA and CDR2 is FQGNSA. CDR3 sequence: CASSLIKDRGLYTIYF. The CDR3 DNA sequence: TGTGCCAGCAGCTTGATCAAAGACAGGGGGCTTTACACCATATATTTT.

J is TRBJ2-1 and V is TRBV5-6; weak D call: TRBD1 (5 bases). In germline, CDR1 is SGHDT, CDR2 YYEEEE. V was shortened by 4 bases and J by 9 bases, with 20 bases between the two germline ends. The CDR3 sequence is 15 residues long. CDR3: CASSKHGVLRGEQFF. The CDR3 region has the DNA TGTGCCAGCAGCAAACATGGGGTGCTTAGGGGTGAGCAGTTCTTC.

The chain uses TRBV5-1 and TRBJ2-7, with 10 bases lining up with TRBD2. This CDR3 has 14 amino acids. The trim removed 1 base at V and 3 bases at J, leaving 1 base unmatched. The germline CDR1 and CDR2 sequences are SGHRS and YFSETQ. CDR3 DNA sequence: TGCGCCAGCAGCTTGTCTAGCGGGAGCTACGAGCAGTACTTC. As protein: CASSLSSGSYEQYF.

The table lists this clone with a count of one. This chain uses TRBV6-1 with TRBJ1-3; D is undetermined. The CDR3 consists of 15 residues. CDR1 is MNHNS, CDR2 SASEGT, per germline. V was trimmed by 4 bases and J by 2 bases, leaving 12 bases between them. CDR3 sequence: CASSALRITGNTIYF. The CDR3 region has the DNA TGTGCCAGCAGTGCACTCCGTATCACTGGAAACACCATATATTTT.

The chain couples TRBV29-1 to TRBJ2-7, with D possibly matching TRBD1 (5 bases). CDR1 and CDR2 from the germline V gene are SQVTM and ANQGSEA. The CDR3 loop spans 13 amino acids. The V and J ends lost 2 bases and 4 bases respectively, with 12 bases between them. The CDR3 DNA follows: TGCAGCGTTGAACAGGGTGGTGGGTACGAGCAGTACTTC. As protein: CSVEQGGGYEQYF.

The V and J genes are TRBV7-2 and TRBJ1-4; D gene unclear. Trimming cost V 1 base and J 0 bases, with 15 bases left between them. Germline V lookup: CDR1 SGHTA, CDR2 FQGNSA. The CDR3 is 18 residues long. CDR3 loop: CASSLDVRVKATNEKLFF. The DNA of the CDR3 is TGTGCCAGCAGCTTAGATGTCCGGGTTAAGGCAACTAATGAAAAACTGTTTTTT.